This TCR beta chain was observed in a study of blood T cell repertoires in COVID-19. The CDR3 covers 14 residues. CDR1 is LNHDA, CDR2 SQIVND, per germline (reference sequence). V lost 7 bases, J lost 4 bases, and 4 bases stayed unmatched. Profiled with immunoSEQ multiplex PCR; TCRdb holds only in-frame clones, not every one. Of some 200,000 clones in the sample, around 89% were seen once. This sequence originates from a woman in her thirties who had recovered from COVID-19. V is TRBV19 and J is TRBJ1-5; 10 bases align to TRBD1. Sample: PBMCs or T cells enriched from blood (not recorded which). In DNA form, the CDR3 reads TGTGCCAGTAACAGACAGGGGGCGAATCAGCCCCAGCATTTT. Protein sequence: CASNRQGANQPQHF.